A selection of T cell receptor beta chains follows, all from one sample in a study of lymphopenia after photon versus proton radiotherapy. Libraries were prepared by immunoSEQ multiplex PCR; TCRdb keeps only in-frame clonotypes and omits some of them. The table has about 160,000 clones, 80% to 90% seen once. Sequencing was performed on peripheral blood, taken from a patient treated with photon-based radiotherapy. The receptors were gathered from a man in his fifties or sixties with gastric cancer. Each CDR3 is given with its conserved first and last residue. D genes are given only for firm matches. The size entry is marked missing in some rows and otherwise reads once, few, many or a size class.

D | size | J | length | V | DNA | CDR3
. | . | TRBJ2-2 | 13 | TRBV2 | TGTGCCAGCAGACAGGGTAACACCGGGGAGCTGTTTTTT | CASRQGNTGELFF
. | . | TRBJ2-7 | 14 | TRBV7-2 | TGTGCCAGCAGCTTAGAAGACGTCTCCTACGAGCAGTACTTC | CASSLEDVSYEQYF
. | once | TRBJ2-2 | 14 | TRBV27 | TGTGCCAGCAGTTTGGACCTTTACACCGGGGAGCTGTTTTTT | CASSLDLYTGELFF
. | . | TRBJ1-5 | 12 | TRBV10-2 | TGCGCCAGCAGTGAGGGTAGTCAGCCCCAGCATTTT | CASSEGSQPQHF
TRBD1 | . | TRBJ2-1 | 19 | TRBV4-1 | TGCGCCAGCAGCCAAGGGTTAGGGGGCGCAGAGGCCTCCTACAATGAGCAGTTCTTC | CASSQGLGGAEASYNEQFF
TRBD1 | . | TRBJ2-7 | 16 | TRBV27 | TGTGCCAGCAGTTTCTACTCACCGGGACAGCTTTACGAGCAGTACTTC | CASSFYSPGQLYEQYF
TRBD1 | . | TRBJ2-5 | 13 | TRBV5-4 | TGTGCCAGCAGCAGGACAGGGCGGGAGACCCAGTACTTC | CASSRTGRETQYF
TRBD1 | . | TRBJ1-1 | 14 | TRBV7-8 | TGTGCCAGCAGCTTAGGGGACAGGAGCACTGAAGCTTTCTTT | CASSLGDRSTEAFF
. | . | TRBJ2-7 | 11 | TRBV29-1 | TGCAGCGTTGAGGCCGCCTACGAGCAGTACTTC | CSVEAAYEQYF
. | few | TRBJ2-7 | 12 | TRBV27 | TGTGCCAGCCGCGGGGCCTTCTACGAGCAGTACTTC | CASRGAFYEQYF
TRBD1 | . | TRBJ2-1 | 14 | TRBV28 | TGTGCCAGCAGCCCAGTCCAGGGGGACAATGAGCAGTTCTTC | CASSPVQGDNEQFF
. | . | TRBJ1-5 | 13 | TRBV30 | TGTGCCTGGAGTGTTAACTACAATCAGCCCCAGCATTTT | CAWSVNYNQPQHF
TRBD1 | . | TRBJ1-1 | 13 | TRBV30 | TGTGCCTGGACCCGTTCACAGGGGGTAGAAGCTTTCTTT | CAWTRSQGVEAFF
. | . | TRBJ2-1 | 16 | TRBV5-6 | TGTGCCAGCAGCTTAGTTGTACAGGCGGGTATCAATGAGCAGTTCTTC | CASSLVVQAGINEQFF